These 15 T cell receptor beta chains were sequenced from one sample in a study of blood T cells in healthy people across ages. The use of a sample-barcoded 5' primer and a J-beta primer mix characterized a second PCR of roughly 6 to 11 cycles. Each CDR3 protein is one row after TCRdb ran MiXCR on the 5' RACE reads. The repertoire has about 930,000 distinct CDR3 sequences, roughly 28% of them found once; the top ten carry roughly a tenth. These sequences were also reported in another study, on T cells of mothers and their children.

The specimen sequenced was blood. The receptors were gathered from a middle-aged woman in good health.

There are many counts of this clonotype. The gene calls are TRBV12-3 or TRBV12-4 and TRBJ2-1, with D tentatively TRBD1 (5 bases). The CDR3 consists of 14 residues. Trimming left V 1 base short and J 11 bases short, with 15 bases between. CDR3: CASSLGQGRQQQFF. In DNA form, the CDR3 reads TGTGCCAGCAGTTTAGGGCAGGGCCGTCAGCAGCAGTTCTTC.

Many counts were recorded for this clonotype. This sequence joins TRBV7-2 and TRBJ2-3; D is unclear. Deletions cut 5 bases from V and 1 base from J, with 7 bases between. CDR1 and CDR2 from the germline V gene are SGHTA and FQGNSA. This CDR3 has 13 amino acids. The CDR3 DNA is TGTGCCAGCAGCCCCGGGCGCACAGATACGCAGTATTTT. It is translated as CASSPGRTDTQYF.

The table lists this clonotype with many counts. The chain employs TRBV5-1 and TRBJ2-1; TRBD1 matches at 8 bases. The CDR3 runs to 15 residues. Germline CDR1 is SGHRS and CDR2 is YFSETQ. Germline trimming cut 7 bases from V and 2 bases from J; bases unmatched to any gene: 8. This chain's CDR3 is CASVVGTGPYNEQFF. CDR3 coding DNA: TGCGCCAGCGTCGTCGGGACAGGTCCCTACAATGAGCAGTTCTTC.

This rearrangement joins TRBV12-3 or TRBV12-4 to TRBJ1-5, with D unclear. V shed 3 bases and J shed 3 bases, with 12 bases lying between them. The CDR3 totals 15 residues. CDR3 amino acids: CASSFGRRANQPQHF. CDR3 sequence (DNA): TGTGCCAGCAGTTTTGGCAGAAGAGCCAATCAGCCCCAGCATTTT.

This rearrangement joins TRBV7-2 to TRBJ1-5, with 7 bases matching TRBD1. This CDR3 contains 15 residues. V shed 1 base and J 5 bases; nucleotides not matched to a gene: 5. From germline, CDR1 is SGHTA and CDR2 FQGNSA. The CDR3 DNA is TGTGCCAGCAGCTTAGACGGGACAGCGTATCAGCCCCAGCATTTT. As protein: CASSLDGTAYQPQHF. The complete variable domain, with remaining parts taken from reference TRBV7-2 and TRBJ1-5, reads GAGVSQSPSNKVTEKGKDVELRCDPISGHTALYWYRQSLGQGLEFLIYFQGNSAPDKSGLPSDRFSAERTGGSVSTLTIQRTQQEDSAVYLCASSLDGTAYQPQHFGDGTRLSIL.

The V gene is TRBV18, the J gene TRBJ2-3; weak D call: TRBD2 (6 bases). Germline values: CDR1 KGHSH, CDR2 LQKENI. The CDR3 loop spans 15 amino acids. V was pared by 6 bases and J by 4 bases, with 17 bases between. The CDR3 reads CASSPGGGASDTQYF. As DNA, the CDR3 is TGTGCCAGCTCCCCCGGCGGCGGGGCCTCAGATACGCAGTATTTT.

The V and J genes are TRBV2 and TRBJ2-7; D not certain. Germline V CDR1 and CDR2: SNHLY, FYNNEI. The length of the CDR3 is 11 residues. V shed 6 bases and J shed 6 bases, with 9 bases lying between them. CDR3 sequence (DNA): TGTGCCAGCAGCCAGACACCCGAGCAGTACTTC. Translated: CASSQTPEQYF. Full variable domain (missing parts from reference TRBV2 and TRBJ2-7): EPEVTQTPSHQVTQMGQEVILRCVPISNHLYFYWYRQILGQKVEFLVSFYNNEISEKSEIFDDQFSVERPDGSNFTLKIRSTKLEDSAMYFCASSQTPEQYFGPGTRLTVT.

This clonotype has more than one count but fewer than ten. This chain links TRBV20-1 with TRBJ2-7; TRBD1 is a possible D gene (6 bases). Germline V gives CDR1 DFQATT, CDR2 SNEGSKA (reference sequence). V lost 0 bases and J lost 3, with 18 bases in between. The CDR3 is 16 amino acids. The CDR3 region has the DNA TGCAGTGCTAGAGAGCGCCCGGGACAACTGGTCTACGAGCAGTACTTC. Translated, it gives CSARERPGQLVYEQYF.

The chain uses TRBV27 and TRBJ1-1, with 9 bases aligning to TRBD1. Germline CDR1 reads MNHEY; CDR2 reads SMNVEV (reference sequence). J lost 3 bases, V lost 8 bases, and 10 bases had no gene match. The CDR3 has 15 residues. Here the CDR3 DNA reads TGTGCCAGCCAACCGACAGGGGGAAGTTACACTGAAGCTTTCTTT. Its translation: CASQPTGGSYTEAFF.

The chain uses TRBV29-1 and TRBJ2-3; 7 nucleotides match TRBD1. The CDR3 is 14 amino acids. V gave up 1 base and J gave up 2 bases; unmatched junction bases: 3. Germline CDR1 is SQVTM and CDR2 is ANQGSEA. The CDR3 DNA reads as TGCAGCGTTGAAGCCGGGACAGCCACAGATACGCAGTATTTT. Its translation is CSVEAGTATDTQYF.

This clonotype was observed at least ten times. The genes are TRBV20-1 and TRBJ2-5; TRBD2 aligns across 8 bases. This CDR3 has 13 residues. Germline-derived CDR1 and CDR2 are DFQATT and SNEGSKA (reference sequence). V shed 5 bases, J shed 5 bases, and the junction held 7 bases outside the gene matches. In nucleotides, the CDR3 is TGCAGTGCTTCCGGGGGGGCCGGGGAGACCCAGTACTTC. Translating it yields CSASGGAGETQYF.

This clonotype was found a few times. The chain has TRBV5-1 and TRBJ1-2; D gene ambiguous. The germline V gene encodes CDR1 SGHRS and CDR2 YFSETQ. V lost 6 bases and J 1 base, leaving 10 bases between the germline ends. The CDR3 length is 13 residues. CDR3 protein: CASTKTDNYGYTF. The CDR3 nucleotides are TGCGCCAGCACGAAGACGGATAACTATGGCTACACCTTC.

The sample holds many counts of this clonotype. The DNA for the CDR3 is TGTGCCAGCAGTCTGGACAGGGGATGGGAGACCCAGTACTTC. It translates to CASSLDRGWETQYF. The chain has TRBV6-6 and TRBJ2-5; 9 nucleotides align to TRBD1. The CDR3 is 14 residues long. Trimming at V came to 5 bases and at J to 5 bases, leaving 6 bases not matched to a gene. Germline V lookup: CDR1 MNHNY, CDR2 SVGAGI (reference sequence).

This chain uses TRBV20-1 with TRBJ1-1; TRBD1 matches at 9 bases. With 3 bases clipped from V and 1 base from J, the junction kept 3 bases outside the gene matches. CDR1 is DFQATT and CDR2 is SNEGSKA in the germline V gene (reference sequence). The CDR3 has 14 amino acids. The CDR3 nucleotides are TGCAGTGCTAGGACAGGGGGAGCGAACACTGAAGCTTTCTTT. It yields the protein CSARTGGANTEAFF.

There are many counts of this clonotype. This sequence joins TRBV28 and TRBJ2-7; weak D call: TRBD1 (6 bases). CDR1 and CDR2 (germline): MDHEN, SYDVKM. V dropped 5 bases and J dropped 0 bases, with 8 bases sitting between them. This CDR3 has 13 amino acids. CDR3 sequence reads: CASSTGNSYEQYF. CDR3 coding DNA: TGTGCCAGCAGTACAGGGAACTCCTACGAGCAGTACTTC.